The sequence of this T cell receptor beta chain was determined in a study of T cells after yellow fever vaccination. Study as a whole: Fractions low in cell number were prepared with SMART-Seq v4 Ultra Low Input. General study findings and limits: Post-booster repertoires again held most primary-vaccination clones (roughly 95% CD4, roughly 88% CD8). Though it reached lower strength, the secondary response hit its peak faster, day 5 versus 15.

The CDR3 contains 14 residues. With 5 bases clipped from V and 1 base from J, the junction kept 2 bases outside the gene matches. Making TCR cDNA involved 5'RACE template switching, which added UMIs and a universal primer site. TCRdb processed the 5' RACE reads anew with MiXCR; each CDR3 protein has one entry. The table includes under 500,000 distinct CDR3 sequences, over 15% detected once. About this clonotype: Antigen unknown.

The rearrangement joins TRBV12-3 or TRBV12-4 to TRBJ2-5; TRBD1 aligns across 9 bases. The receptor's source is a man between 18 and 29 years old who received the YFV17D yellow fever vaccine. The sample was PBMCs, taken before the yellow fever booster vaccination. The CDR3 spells CASSETGGQETQYF. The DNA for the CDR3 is TGTGCCAGCAGTGAGACAGGGGGCCAAGAGACCCAGTACTTC.